Following are 26 T cell receptor beta chains from one sample sequenced in a study of response to subunit inactivated influenza vaccine (dated by TCRdb to the late 2010s). Library preparation employed RT-PCR. Sequenced on an Illumina HiSeq 2500. The public reads were reanalyzed by TCRdb: fastp trimming at Q25, MiXCR alignment, in-frame beta chains only. Entries that share a CDR3 protein sequence are merged under the most common genes and DNA. The sample data list approximately 700,000 distinct CDR3 sequences, and around 16% of these were observed just once. Roughly 10% of the sample lies in the top ten. The starting material was PBMCs from blood, obtained roughly 12 days after vaccination. All receptors derive from a man in his fifties who received an inactivated influenza vaccine. Donor details come from another sample of the same person, matched by shared clones.

This clonotype has a handful of counts. This chain connects TRBV7-3 to TRBJ2-1, with D uncertain. This CDR3 is built from 13 residues. Germline CDR1 is SGHTA and CDR2 is FQGTGA. V was trimmed by 2 bases and J by 8 bases, leaving 10 bases between them. The CDR3 DNA follows: TGTGCCAGCAGCTTATCGGTAAGAGATGAGCAGTTCTTC. This gives the protein CASSLSVRDEQFF.

The table lists this clonotype with a few counts. V gene TRBV5-1 combines with J gene TRBJ2-5; TRBD2 aligns across 8 bases. Per germline, CDR1 SGHRS and CDR2 YFSETQ. The CDR3 loop spans 15 amino acids. Trimming removed 5 bases from V and 1 base from J; junction bases left unmatched: 7. For the CDR3, the DNA is TGCGCCAGCAGGAGTCTGGCGGGGGGCCAAGAGACCCAGTACTTC. Translation: CASRSLAGGQETQYF.

This clonotype came up a few times. This chain joins TRBV6-2 or TRBV6-3 and TRBJ2-1; D not resolved. Between the trimmed V and J ends, which lost 2 bases and 0 bases, there was a span of 14 bases. The length of the CDR3 is 17 residues. CDR1 MNHEY and CDR2 SVGEGT come from the germline V gene. The CDR3 DNA follows: TGTGCCAGCAGTTACAATGTCCAGCTAGGCTCCTACAATGAGCAGTTCTTC. Translation: CASSYNVQLGSYNEQFF.

This clonotype was recorded a few times. The V and J genes are TRBV27 and TRBJ2-5; the match to TRBD2 covers 8 bases. V gave up 2 bases and J gave up 2 bases; unmatched junction bases: 16. Germline V gene lookup returns CDR1 MNHEY and CDR2 SMNVEV (reference sequence). The CDR3 covers 19 residues. For the CDR3, the DNA is TGTGCCAGCAGTTTAGCGGGGGGACACGGTAGAAGACGACAAGAGACCCAGTACTTC. It specifies CASSLAGGHGRRRQETQYF.

This chain joins TRBV5-1 and TRBJ1-1; D may be TRBD1 (6 bases). V shed 1 base and J shed 1 base, with 11 bases lying between them. This CDR3 has 15 residues. Germline CDR1 and CDR2: SGHRS and YFSETQ. The CDR3 reads CASSLLAGANTEAFF. The CDR3 DNA reads as TGCGCCAGCAGCTTGTTAGCAGGGGCGAACACTGAAGCTTTCTTT. The variable domain in full, completed from reference TRBV5-1 and TRBJ1-1, reads KAGVTQTPRYLIKTRGQQVTLSCSPISGHRSVSWYQQTPGQGLQFLFEYFSETQRNKGNFPGRFSGRQFSNSRSEMNVSTLELGDSALYLCASSLLAGANTEAFFGQGTRLTVV.

The gene calls are TRBV5-1 and TRBJ2-1, with 9 bases aligning to TRBD1. Germline CDR1 SGHRS, CDR2 YFSETQ. This CDR3 contains 16 residues. The J segment lost 7 bases and the V segment lost 1 base, leaving 9 bases of the junction unmatched. The chain's CDR3 is CASSLQPPGQGNEQFF. Here the CDR3 DNA reads TGCGCCAGCAGCTTGCAGCCTCCGGGACAGGGTAATGAGCAGTTCTTC.

The sample holds many counts of this clonotype. The chain employs TRBV5-1 and TRBJ2-6; D is possibly TRBD1 (5 bases). Germline CDR1 and CDR2: SGHRS and YFSETQ. The CDR3 runs to 17 residues. Deletions cut 0 bases from V and 0 bases from J, with 10 bases between. The DNA of the CDR3 is TGCGCCAGCAGCTTGGGGACATTCCTCTCTGGGGCCAACGTCCTGACTTTC. This encodes CASSLGTFLSGANVLTF.

This clonotype has a handful of counts. V usage is TRBV28 and J usage is TRBJ2-1; 7 bases line up with TRBD1. Per germline, CDR1 MDHEN and CDR2 SYDVKM. The J segment lost 12 bases and the V segment lost 6 bases, leaving 17 bases of the junction unmatched. The CDR3 is 15 residues long. The CDR3 DNA sequence: TGTGCCAGCAGGTCCCCCGGGACAGCCGGGGAAGGGCAGTTCTTC. Protein product: CASRSPGTAGEGQFF.

This clonotype was seen many times. The chain uses TRBV7-2 and TRBJ2-1; 7 positions match TRBD1. V was clipped by 4 bases and J by 7 bases; unmatched bases: 4. Germline V gives CDR1 SGHTA, CDR2 FQGNSA. The CDR3 has 13 residues. CDR3 DNA: TGTGCCAGCAGCTCTACAGGGGTGAATGAGCAGTTCTTC. It encodes CASSSTGVNEQFF.

The table lists this clonotype with a few counts. The chain employs TRBV20-1 and TRBJ2-7, with 7 positions matching TRBD1. J gave up 3 bases and V 0 bases, and 8 bases lay outside the gene matches. CDR1 DFQATT and CDR2 SNEGSKA come from the germline V gene (reference sequence). The CDR3 sequence is 15 residues long. The CDR3 here is CSARDHRGQNYEQYF. DNA for the CDR3: TGCAGTGCTAGAGATCATAGGGGACAGAACTACGAGCAGTACTTC.

This clonotype was picked up a small number of times. The V call is TRBV3-1, the J call TRBJ2-3; D is possibly TRBD2 (5 bases). Germline V gene data show CDR1 as LGHDT and CDR2 as YNNKEL (reference sequence). The CDR3 is made up of 18 amino acids. V was cut by 4 bases and J by 3 bases, with 23 bases left in between. CDR3 DNA: TGTGCCAGCAGCCTGAACGACTATCCCGTACCGAGGACAGATACGCAGTATTTT. Its translation: CASSLNDYPVPRTDTQYF.

This clonotype was detected only a few times. The V and J genes are TRBV20-1 and TRBJ1-5, with D perhaps TRBD1 (5 bases). Germline CDR1 reads DFQATT; CDR2 reads SNEGSKA (reference sequence). V was trimmed by 5 bases and J by 0 bases, leaving 17 bases between them. The CDR3 sequence is 16 residues long. The CDR3 DNA follows: TGCAGTGCTGGTTCCGGGCAGGGTTATAGCAATCAGCCCCAGCATTTT. Its translation: CSAGSGQGYSNQPQHF.

The gene calls are TRBV30 and TRBJ2-7, with a possible D match to TRBD1 (7 bases). The CDR3 spans 16 residues. The V end lost 7 bases, the J end lost 0 bases, and 22 bases lay between the germline ends. Germline V gene lookup returns CDR1 GTSNPN and CDR2 SVGIG (reference sequence). The DNA for the CDR3 is TGTGCCTTGAAACCTCAGGGGGACTGGAGCTCCTACGAGCAGTACTTC. Protein sequence: CALKPQGDWSSYEQYF.

This rearrangement joins TRBV24-1 to TRBJ2-1, with 8 bases that match TRBD1. The V and J ends lost 0 bases and 6 bases, in that order; junction bases with no gene match: 0. Germline assignment: CDR1 KGHDR and CDR2 SFDVKD. This CDR3 is 14 amino acids long. CDR3 sequence reads: CATSDLTGGNEQFF. DNA of the CDR3: TGTGCCACCAGTGATTTGACAGGGGGCAATGAGCAGTTCTTC.

The sample holds a few counts of this clonotype. V is TRBV9 and J is TRBJ1-2; D remains ambiguous. Trimming took 4 bases from V and 4 from J, leaving 8 bases between them. The CDR3 totals 12 residues. Germline V gene sequence: CDR1 SGDLS, CDR2 YYNGEE. The CDR3 loop is CASSHRPYGYTF. CDR3 nucleotides: TGTGCCAGCAGCCATCGTCCCTATGGCTACACCTTC.

This clonotype was observed many times. V is TRBV12-3 or TRBV12-4 and J is TRBJ2-2; 8 bases are shared with TRBD1. The CDR3 totals 14 residues. V was clipped by 6 bases and J by 2 bases; unmatched bases: 2. In DNA, the CDR3 is TGTGCCAGCAGACAGGGGGAAAACACCGGGGAGCTGTTTTTT. This codes for CASRQGENTGELFF.

The J gene is TRBJ1-2, the V gene TRBV4-3, with 7 bases matching TRBD1. There are 17 residues in the CDR3. Looked up from germline, CDR1 is LGHNA and CDR2 is YSLEER. V dropped 0 bases and J dropped 1; count of bases not matched to a gene: 8. CDR3 sequence (DNA): TGCGCCAGCAGCCAAGACCTCGGGACAGCTTTTAACTATGGCTACACCTTC. Protein product: CASSQDLGTAFNYGYTF.

This clonotype came up a few times. The rearrangement uses TRBV20-1 and TRBJ1-5; D perhaps matches TRBD1 (5 bases). The length of the CDR3 is 13 residues. Germline V gene data show CDR1 as DFQATT and CDR2 as SNEGSKA (reference sequence). Between the trimmed V and J ends, which lost 3 bases and 4 bases, there was a span of 10 bases. CDR3: CSASGDPNQPQHF. The CDR3 nucleotides read TGCAGTGCTAGCGGGGACCCTAATCAGCCCCAGCATTTT.

The chain joins TRBV6-2 or TRBV6-3 to TRBJ2-7; 8 bases match TRBD2. The V segment lost 6 bases and the J segment 1 base; nucleotides outside the gene matches: 5. This CDR3 has 14 residues. CDR1 is MNHEY, CDR2 SVGEGT, per germline. The chain's CDR3 is CASSVAGLSYEQYF. Written as DNA, the CDR3 is TGTGCCAGCAGCGTAGCGGGGCTATCCTACGAGCAGTACTTC.

This clonotype appeared a few times. The V gene is TRBV7-2, the J gene TRBJ1-4; D remains unclear. Looked up from germline, CDR1 is SGHTA and CDR2 is FQGNSA. V lost 1 base, J lost 7 bases, and 13 bases lay in between. This CDR3 is built from 15 residues. CDR3 nucleotides: TGTGCCAGCAGCTTAGGTCTTCGGGGAGGTGAAAAACTGTTTTTT. Translating gives CASSLGLRGGEKLFF.

This clonotype has a handful of counts. The chain couples TRBV28 to TRBJ2-7; the D call may be TRBD1 or TRBD2 (5 bases each). The V end was cut by 2 bases, the J end by 7 bases, with 21 bases between. CDR3 length equals 16 residues. Germline V CDR1 and CDR2: MDHEN, SYDVKM. CDR3 amino acids: CASSLGYWETSGEQYF. CDR3 sequence (DNA): TGTGCCAGCAGTTTAGGCTATTGGGAGACCTCAGGGGAGCAGTACTTC.

This rearrangement joins TRBV12-3 or TRBV12-4 to TRBJ2-3; 9 bases are a match to TRBD2. The CDR3 is made up of 15 amino acids. The V segment lost 6 bases and the J segment 2 bases; nucleotides outside the gene matches: 6. CDR3 amino acids: CASRALAGPTDTQYF. CDR3 nucleotide sequence: TGTGCCAGCAGGGCCCTAGCGGGGCCCACAGATACGCAGTATTTT.

This chain links TRBV20-1 with TRBJ2-7, with 15 nucleotides matching TRBD2. The CDR3 spans 16 residues. Germline CDR1 and CDR2: DFQATT and SNEGSKA (reference sequence). V was pared by 6 bases and J by 5 bases, with 11 bases of the junction left unmatched. The CDR3 bases are TGCAGTGCCGGGACTAGCGGGAGGCTAGGCGGAGACGAGCAGTACTTC. Its protein is CSAGTSGRLGGDEQYF.

This clonotype has a count of ten or more. V and J are TRBV7-3 and TRBJ2-1, with 9 bases aligning to TRBD2. Per germline, CDR1 SGHTA and CDR2 FQGTGA. The CDR3 length is 14 residues. V dropped 2 bases and J dropped 9; count of bases not matched to a gene: 5. In DNA, the CDR3 is TGTGCCAGCAGCTTATCCCTAGCGGGACGTGAGCAGTTCTTC. It translates to CASSLSLAGREQFF.

The CDR3 DNA sequence: TGTGCCAGCAGCCTTACAGGGGGCGGCGACTATGGCTACACCTTC. It encodes CASSLTGGGDYGYTF. This chain uses TRBV3-1 with TRBJ1-2; TRBD1 matches 9 bases. Trimming took 4 bases from V and 3 from J; bases not matched to a gene: 6. The germline gives CDR1 LGHDT, CDR2 YNNKEL (reference sequence). This CDR3 spans 15 amino acids.

There are a few counts of this clonotype. V is TRBV11-2 and J is TRBJ1-3, with D possibly being TRBD1 (6 bases). Germline V gene sequence: CDR1 SGHAT, CDR2 FQNNGV. V was pared by 3 bases and J by 4 bases, with 13 bases between. The CDR3 length is 15 residues. The CDR3 bases are TGTGCCAGCAGCTTCCAAGGACAGAGAGGAAACACCATATATTTT. Amino acids: CASSFQGQRGNTIYF.